Listed below are T cell receptor beta chains from one sample, sequenced in a study of OX40 agonist ivuxolimab in advanced cancers. Measured with immunoSEQ multiplex PCR; TCRdb has only the in-frame clones, and not every one. The profile shows 75,000 to 80,000 clones, about 82% of them singletons. The sequenced sample was CD4+ or CD8+ T cells sorted from blood, obtained in a trial of the OX40 agonist ivuxolimab. These receptors were taken from an adult with an advanced solid tumor such as melanoma, head and neck, liver or kidney cancer. Each CDR3 is given with its conserved first and last residue. Each record gives: D gene, V gene, J gene, clone size, CDR3 protein, CDR3 DNA. D genes are given only for firm matches. Clone size is given for some rows only: seen once, a few or many times, or a class if the clone is expanded.

D gene: .
V gene: TRBV6-1
J gene: TRBJ2-5
clone size: .
CDR3 protein: CASSAVRRETQYF
CDR3 DNA: TGTGCCAGCAGTGCGGTCCGTCGCGAGACCCAGTACTTC

D gene: .
V gene: TRBV15
J gene: TRBJ1-5
clone size: .
CDR3 protein: CATSGEPGEINPQHF
CDR3 DNA: TGTGCCACCAGCGGAGAACCGGGAGAAATCAACCCCCAGCATTTT

D gene: TRBD1
V gene: TRBV19
J gene: TRBJ1-2
clone size: .
CDR3 protein: CASRREGTGNYGYTF
CDR3 DNA: TGTGCCAGTAGACGCGAGGGGACAGGAAACTATGGCTACACCTTC

D gene: .
V gene: TRBV11-3
J gene: TRBJ2-7
clone size: .
CDR3 protein: CASSLDADGGEQYF
CDR3 DNA: TGTGCCAGCAGCTTAGACGCCGACGGGGGCGAGCAGTACTTC

D gene: .
V gene: TRBV9
J gene: TRBJ2-7
clone size: .
CDR3 protein: CASSVDLLGSEQYF
CDR3 DNA: TGTGCCAGCAGCGTAGATCTACTGGGGAGCGAGCAGTACTTC

D gene: .
V gene: TRBV5-4
J gene: TRBJ2-7
clone size: .
CDR3 protein: CASSPSGGQTYEQYF
CDR3 DNA: TGTGCCAGCAGCCCGTCCGGGGGCCAAACCTACGAGCAGTACTTC

D gene: .
V gene: TRBV5-1
J gene: TRBJ1-6
clone size: .
CDR3 protein: CASSFEGGSYNSPLHF
CDR3 DNA: TGCGCCAGCAGCTTTGAGGGGGGCTCCTATAATTCACCCCTCCACTTT

D gene: .
V gene: TRBV30
J gene: TRBJ1-3
clone size: .
CDR3 protein: CAWSVVRGGGNTIYF
CDR3 DNA: TGTGCCTGGAGTGTAGTCCGAGGGGGTGGAAACACCATATATTTT

D gene: TRBD1
V gene: TRBV6-1
J gene: TRBJ1-3
clone size: once
CDR3 protein: CASSEGSGQGGNTIYF
CDR3 DNA: TGTGCCAGCAGTGAAGGATCGGGACAGGGCGGAAACACCATATATTTT

D gene: TRBD1
V gene: TRBV4-3
J gene: TRBJ1-2
clone size: .
CDR3 protein: CASSPAGFRTGLNYGYTF
CDR3 DNA: TGCGCCAGCAGTCCTGCCGGCTTCAGGACAGGCTTGAACTATGGCTACACCTTC

D gene: .
V gene: TRBV19
J gene: TRBJ1-1
clone size: .
CDR3 protein: CASSSRMNTEAFF
CDR3 DNA: TGTGCCAGTAGTTCCCGGATGAACACTGAAGCTTTCTTT

D gene: .
V gene: TRBV12-2
J gene: TRBJ1-5
clone size: .
CDR3 protein: CASRLGDSERNQPQHF
CDR3 DNA: TGTGCAAGTCGCTTAGGGGACAGTGAACGGAATCAGCCCCAGCATTTT

D gene: .
V gene: TRBV27
J gene: TRBJ1-2
clone size: .
CDR3 protein: CASSLEGLGGYTF
CDR3 DNA: TGTGCCAGCAGTTTAGAAGGGCTAGGGGGCTACACCTTC

D gene: .
V gene: TRBV7-2
J gene: TRBJ1-5
clone size: .
CDR3 protein: CASSLEGHGNQPQHF
CDR3 DNA: TGTGCCAGCAGCTTAGAGGGTCATGGCAATCAGCCCCAGCATTTT

D gene: TRBD2
V gene: TRBV5-1
J gene: TRBJ2-1
clone size: .
CDR3 protein: CASSPRTSGSWREQFF
CDR3 DNA: TGCGCCAGCAGCCCGCGGACTAGCGGGAGCTGGAGGGAGCAGTTCTTC

D gene: TRBD2
V gene: TRBV4-3
J gene: TRBJ2-3
clone size: .
CDR3 protein: CASSLRTSGGASSADTQYF
CDR3 DNA: TGCGCCAGCAGCCTGCGGACTAGCGGGGGGGCCAGTTCCGCAGATACGCAGTATTTT

D gene: TRBD1
V gene: TRBV2
J gene: TRBJ1-2
clone size: .
CDR3 protein: CASTTGGAGYGYTF
CDR3 DNA: TGTGCCAGCACTACAGGGGGCGCTGGCTATGGCTACACCTTC

D gene: .
V gene: TRBV29-1
J gene: TRBJ1-1
clone size: .
CDR3 protein: CSVARGQMNTEAFF
CDR3 DNA: TGCAGCGTTGCTAGAGGGCAAATGAACACTGAAGCTTTCTTT

D gene: TRBD2
V gene: TRBV2
J gene: TRBJ2-3
clone size: .
CDR3 protein: CASSVAGDRIDTQYF
CDR3 DNA: TGTGCCAGCAGTGTAGCGGGAGACCGGATAGATACGCAGTATTTT

D gene: .
V gene: TRBV5-1
J gene: TRBJ2-7
clone size: .
CDR3 protein: CASSLAHAQEISYEQYF
CDR3 DNA: TGCGCCAGCAGCTTGGCTCACGCTCAGGAAATTTCCTACGAGCAGTACTTC